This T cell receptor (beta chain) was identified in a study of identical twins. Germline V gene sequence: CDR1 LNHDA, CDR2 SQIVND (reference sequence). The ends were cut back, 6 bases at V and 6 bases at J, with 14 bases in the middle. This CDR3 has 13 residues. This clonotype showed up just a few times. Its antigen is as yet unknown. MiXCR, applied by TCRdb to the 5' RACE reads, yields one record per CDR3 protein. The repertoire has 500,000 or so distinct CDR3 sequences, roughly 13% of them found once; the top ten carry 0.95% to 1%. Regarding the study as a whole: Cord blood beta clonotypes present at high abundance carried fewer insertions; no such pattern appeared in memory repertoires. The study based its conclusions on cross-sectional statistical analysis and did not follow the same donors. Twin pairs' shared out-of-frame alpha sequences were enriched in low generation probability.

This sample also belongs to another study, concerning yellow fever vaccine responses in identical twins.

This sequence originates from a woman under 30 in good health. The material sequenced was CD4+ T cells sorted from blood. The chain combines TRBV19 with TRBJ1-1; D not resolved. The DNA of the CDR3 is TGTGCCAGTAGGGCCAGCCTAATCGCTGAAGCTTTCTTT. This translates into CASRASLIAEAFF. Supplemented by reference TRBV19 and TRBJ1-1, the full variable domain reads DGGITQSPKYLFRKEGQNVTLSCEQNLNHDAMYWYRQDPGQGLRLIYYSQIVNDFQKGDIAEGYSVSREKKESFPLTVTSAQKNPTAFYLCASRASLIAEAFFGQGTRLTVV.